Following are 10 T cell receptor beta chains from one sample sequenced in a study of cytomegalovirus exposure and HLA in healthy donors listed by TCRdb under 2017. The library was produced with the immunoSEQ multiplex PCR assay. This immuneACCESS table, as held by TCRdb, lists in-frame sequences with V and J called but not all clones. Of the missing ones, under half trace to an unresolved V gene in checked studies; the others have no known cause. This sample holds about 130,000 clones; nearly 90% were observed only once. 1% to 1.5% of the sample comes from the top ten. Sequencing input: PBMCs. These receptors came from a woman aged 18 to 35 in good health and CMV-seronegative.

The rearrangement uses TRBV7-9 and TRBJ2-7; 10 nucleotides line up with TRBD1. After removal of 3 bases from V and 2 bases from J, the junction contained 7 bases not matched to a gene. The length of the CDR3 is 16 residues. From germline, CDR1 is SEHNR and CDR2 FQNEAQ (reference sequence). The CDR3 DNA is TGTGCCAGCAGCTTCCAGACAGGGGGCTCCCCCTACGAGCAGTACTTC. Its protein product is CASSFQTGGSPYEQYF.

V is TRBV9 and J is TRBJ1-2; 7 bases align to TRBD1. Losses at the gene ends were 3 bases for V and 2 bases for J; bases not matched to a gene: 7. The CDR3 sequence is 15 residues long. CDR1 is SGDLS, CDR2 YYNGEE, per germline. Here the CDR3 DNA reads TGTGCCAGCAGCGCCCAGACAGGGTGGAACTATGGCTACACCTTC. Protein sequence: CASSAQTGWNYGYTF.

CDR3 nucleotides: TGTGCCATCAGTGACTTAGCGGGGGGCATGGATGAGCAGTTCTTC. It encodes CAISDLAGGMDEQFF. This chain joins TRBV10-3 and TRBJ2-1; 10 bases are shared with TRBD2. Germline lookup yields CDR1 ENHRY and CDR2 SYGVKD. V was pared by 3 bases and J by 8 bases, with 7 bases of the junction left unmatched. The CDR3 consists of 15 residues.

The rearrangement joins TRBV5-1 to TRBJ1-1; D is unclear. Trimming shortened V by 0 bases and J by 0 bases, and 15 bases separated the two germline ends. The germline gives CDR1 SGHRS, CDR2 YFSETQ. This CDR3 comprises 17 residues. CDR3 DNA sequence: TGCGCCAGCAGCTTGGTCTCCCAGATTGATATGAACACTGAAGCTTTCTTT. As protein: CASSLVSQIDMNTEAFF.

This clone was counted only a few times. V usage is TRBV10-3 and J usage is TRBJ1-2; D call uncertain. Per the germline V gene, CDR1 is ENHRY and CDR2 is SYGVKD. This CDR3 is built from 13 residues. Trimming took 7 bases from V and 4 from J, leaving 13 bases between them. This CDR3 reads CAITPEVRYGYTF. CDR3 nucleotide sequence: TGTGCCATCACCCCAGAGGTGCGCTATGGCTACACCTTC.

V and J are TRBV9 and TRBJ2-1; no firm D call. This CDR3 contains 14 residues. Trimming took off 3 bases at V and 9 bases at J, with 16 bases between the two ends. The germline gives CDR1 SGDLS, CDR2 YYNGEE. The DNA of the CDR3 is TGTGCCAGCAGCGGCCAATTATTTGAGAGTGAGCAGTTCTTC. Protein product: CASSGQLFESEQFF.

The chain is built from TRBV6-5 and TRBJ1-1; tentatively, D is TRBD1 (5 bases). The V end lost 2 bases, the J end lost 0 bases, and 7 bases lay between the germline ends. This CDR3 has 14 amino acids. Germline V CDR1 and CDR2: MNHEY, SVGAGI. Written as DNA, the CDR3 is TGTGCCAGCAGTTACGGGGGGATGAACACTGAAGCTTTCTTT. Its protein product is CASSYGGMNTEAFF.

The chain couples TRBV5-1 to TRBJ2-7; 8 nucleotides match TRBD1. Germline lookup yields CDR1 SGHRS and CDR2 YFSETQ. The CDR3 contains 13 residues. Germline trimming cut 2 bases from V and 2 bases from J; bases unmatched to any gene: 0. CDR3 sequence reads: CASSLQGAYEQYF. CDR3 DNA: TGCGCCAGCAGCTTACAGGGGGCCTACGAGCAGTACTTC.

The V and J genes are TRBV27 and TRBJ2-2, with TRBD1 identical over 8 bases. V was pared by 5 bases and J by 7 bases, with 6 bases of the junction left unmatched. The germline gives CDR1 MNHEY, CDR2 SMNVEV (reference sequence). CDR3 size: 14 residues. The CDR3 coding sequence is TGTGCCAGCAGTCGGACAGGGTTGGGCGGGGAGCTGTTTTTT. Residues: CASSRTGLGGELFF.

The rearrangement joins TRBV10-3 to TRBJ1-5; no reliable D call. The CDR3 has 14 amino acids. Trimming cost V 3 bases and J 0 bases, with 6 bases left between them. In germline, CDR1 is ENHRY, CDR2 SYGVKD. The CDR3 coding sequence is TGTGCCATCAGTGACGGCGGTAGCAATCAGCCCCAGCATTTT. Translated: CAISDGGSNQPQHF.